This TCR beta chain was identified in a study of control samples from healthy donors and cancer patients. The method was immunoSEQ multiplex PCR; TCRdb's version includes in-frame clones alone and lacks a portion of them. Of approximately 100,000 clones in the sample, 80% to 90% were seen once. V lost 2 bases and J lost 0; bases outside the gene matches: 7. Looked up from germline, CDR1 is SGHTA and CDR2 is FQGTGA. The CDR3 covers 17 residues. Material: blood. The rearrangement uses TRBV7-3 and TRBJ2-3; 8 bases map to TRBD2. This TCR was sampled from a woman aged 45-65 years in good health. CDR3 bases: TGTGCCAGCAGCTTAGGACCGGGAGGGCTGAGCACAGATACGCAGTATTTT. The encoded protein is CASSLGPGGLSTDTQYF.